This is a list of T cell receptor beta chains from one sample in a study of radiation and T cells in renal cell carcinoma. Clones were sequenced by immunoSEQ multiplex PCR, and TCRdb holds only the in-frame ones, with some missing. The repertoire holds over 85,000 clones, 70% to 85% seen once, with less than 7% in the top ten. The sample here was blood, taken from a patient whose treatment included radiotherapy and nephrectomy. The origin of the receptors is a man in his 60s with renal cell carcinoma. Each CDR3 is given with its conserved first and last residue. The order of the fields is J gene, V gene, clone size, D gene, CDR3 protein, CDR3 DNA. D genes are given only for firm matches. Not all rows give a size; the values are once, few, many and, for expanded clones, a class.

>TRBJ2-7|TRBV5-1|.|TRBD1
CASSLSRQGAPYEQYF
TGCGCCAGCAGCTTGTCTCGACAGGGGGCCCCCTACGAGCAGTACTTC
>TRBJ2-5|TRBV10-3|.|.
CAISGAEETQYF
TGTGCCATCTCTGGAGCGGAAGAGACCCAGTACTTC
>TRBJ1-2|TRBV30|.|.
CAWSQRQPNYYGYTF
TGTGCCTGGAGCCAAAGACAGCCCAACTACTATGGCTACACCTTC
>TRBJ2-7|TRBV9|once|.
CASSVGASPYEQYF
TGTGCCAGCAGCGTAGGGGCATCCCCCTACGAGCAGTACTTC
>TRBJ1-2|TRBV27|.|.
CASSFTLGSGYGYTF
TGTGCCAGCAGTTTTACCCTTGGTAGTGGCTATGGCTACACCTTC
>TRBJ2-1|TRBV28|.|.
CAGSFHNEQFF
TGTGCCGGGAGTTTCCACAATGAGCAGTTCTTC
>TRBJ2-1|TRBV27|.|TRBD2
CASSLAGGSSYNEQFF
TGTGCCAGCAGTTTAGCGGGAGGGAGCTCCTACAATGAGCAGTTCTTC
>TRBJ2-7|TRBV7-9|.|TRBD2
CASSLASGSAYEQYF
TGTGCCAGCAGCTTAGCGAGCGGGAGCGCCTACGAGCAGTACTTC
>TRBJ2-7|TRBV5-6|few|TRBD1
CASSLAGTGVGEQYF
TGTGCCAGCAGCCTGGCCGGGACAGGGGTGGGGGAGCAGTACTTC
>TRBJ2-2|TRBV5-4|once|.
CASSKSAGELFF
TGTGCCAGCAGTAAGAGTGCCGGGGAGCTGTTTTTT
>TRBJ2-2|TRBV6-5|.|.
CASRQLLVRGELFF
TGTGCCAGCAGACAACTTCTCGTCAGAGGGGAGCTGTTTTTT
>TRBJ2-3|TRBV2|.|.
CASRDNHNTDTQYF
TGTGCCAGCAGGGATAACCACAACACAGATACGCAGTATTTT
>TRBJ1-4|TRBV9|once|.
CASSVGSYATNEKLFF
TGTGCCAGCAGCGTAGGGAGTTATGCAACTAATGAAAAACTGTTTTTT
>TRBJ2-1|TRBV6-5|.|.
CASSYSTNEQFF
TGTGCCAGCAGTTACTCGACTAATGAGCAGTTCTTC
>TRBJ2-7|TRBV30|.|TRBD2
CAWSPSSTSGYEQYF
TGTGCCTGGAGCCCAAGTTCGACTAGCGGTTACGAGCAGTACTTC
>TRBJ2-7|TRBV18|.|TRBD1
CASSPPGGDYEQYF
TGTGCCAGCTCACCGCCAGGGGGCGACTACGAGCAGTACTTC
>TRBJ2-1|TRBV9|once|TRBD1
CASSERTGGRDEQFF
TGTGCCAGCAGCGAGAGGACAGGGGGCAGGGATGAGCAGTTCTTC
>TRBJ2-1|TRBV4-1|.|.
CASSHSQGNEQFF
TGCGCCAGCAGCCATAGCCAGGGTAATGAGCAGTTCTTC
>TRBJ2-7|TRBV5-1|.|.
CASSLTVLQGRAREQYF
TGCGCCAGCAGCTTGACGGTGTTACAGGGCCGAGCCCGCGAGCAGTACTTC
>TRBJ2-7|TRBV5-1|.|.
CASSLWTGSYEQYF
TGCGCCAGCAGCTTGTGGACTGGCTCCTACGAGCAGTACTTT
>TRBJ2-7|TRBV6-5|few|.
CASSPLDSSYEQYF
TGTGCCAGCAGCCCCCTGGACAGCTCCTACGAGCAGTACTTC
>TRBJ2-3|TRBV5-1|.|TRBD1
CASSLVRGLSTDTQYF
TGCGCCAGCAGCTTGGTAAGGGGGCTCAGCACAGATACGCAGTATTTT
>TRBJ2-1|TRBV10-3|few|TRBD1
CAISLGGTGTDEQFF
TGTGCCATCAGTCTCGGGGGGACAGGGACCGATGAGCAGTTCTTC
>TRBJ2-6|TRBV28|.|.
CASRGIRFSSGANVLTF
TGTGCCAGCAGGGGGATTCGGTTTAGCTCTGGGGCCAACGTCCTGACTTTC
>TRBJ1-5|TRBV28|.|.
CASSPPPLISGKPQHF
TGTGCCAGCAGTCCGCCCCCACTAATTTCGGGTAAGCCCCAGCATTTT
>TRBJ2-1|TRBV7-9|once|.
CASSFRNDPYNEQFF
TGTGCCAGCAGCTTTCGGAACGATCCCTACAATGAGCAGTTCTTC
>TRBJ2-7|TRBV5-6|.|.
CASGRGPYEQYF
TGTGCCAGCGGCCGGGGTCCCTACGAGCAGTACTTC
>TRBJ2-7|TRBV30|.|.
CAWSAPRLRTYEQYF
TGTGCCTGGAGTGCACCACGCCTCAGGACCTACGAGCAGTACTTC
>TRBJ2-7|TRBV28|.|TRBD2
CATMTSGLSYEQYF
TGTGCCACCATGACTAGCGGCCTCTCCTACGAGCAGTACTTC
>TRBJ2-3|TRBV9|.|TRBD2
CASSVEGGRASDTQYF
TGTGCCAGCAGCGTAGAAGGAGGGAGGGCCTCAGATACGCAGTATTTT
>TRBJ2-1|TRBV19|.|TRBD2
CASLAGGPYNEQFF
TGTGCCAGTCTAGCGGGAGGCCCCTACAATGAGCAGTTCTTC
>TRBJ2-5|TRBV6-5|.|.
CASSSGWGQETQYF
TGTGCCAGCAGCTCCGGATGGGGGCAAGAGACCCAGTACTTC
>TRBJ2-7|TRBV5-4|.|TRBD2
CASSSGTSGIRAASEQYF
TGTGCCAGCAGCTCCGGGACTAGCGGGATACGAGCGGCGAGCGAGCAGTACTTC
>TRBJ2-7|TRBV9|.|.
CASSVEGTAGPYEQYF
TGTGCCAGCAGCGTAGAGGGGACGGCGGGACCCTACGAGCAGTACTTC
>TRBJ1-1|TRBV27|.|.
CASSSPGFPRNTEAFF
TGTGCCAGCAGCTCACCGGGTTTTCCGAGGAACACTGAAGCTTTCTTT
>TRBJ2-3|TRBV10-3|.|.
CAISLGASDTQYF
TGTGCCATCAGTCTGGGGGCATCGGATACGCAGTATTTT
>TRBJ1-2|TRBV6-6|once|.
CASKGGPSYGYTF
TGTGCCAGCAAAGGCGGGCCGTCCTATGGCTACACCTTC
>TRBJ2-7|TRBV29-1|once|TRBD1
CSVDVQGNIYEQYF
TGCAGCGTTGATGTACAGGGGAACATCTACGAGCAGTACTTC
>TRBJ1-1|TRBV5-1|once|TRBD1
CASSPTGRGTEAFF
TGCGCCAGCAGCCCGACAGGGAGAGGGACTGAAGCTTTCTTT
>TRBJ1-2|TRBV6-5|.|.
CASSHRQTLYGYTF
TGTGCCAGCAGTCATAGACAGACCCTCTATGGCTACACCTTC
>TRBJ2-3|TRBV6-5|.|.
CASSYSRSRDTQYF
TGTGCCAGCAGTTACTCTCGCAGCAGGGATACGCAGTATTTT
>TRBJ1-1|TRBV20-1|.|.
CSARGDSEAFF
TGCAGTGCTAGGGGGGACTCTGAAGCTTTCTTT
>TRBJ2-7|TRBV5-1|.|TRBD1
CASSLRPTGVGYEQYF
TGCGCCAGCAGCTTGAGGCCGACAGGGGTAGGATACGAGCAGTACTTC
>TRBJ1-2|TRBV30|.|.
CAGTQGRSGYTF
TGTGCCGGTACACAGGGCCGGAGTGGCTACACCTTC
>TRBJ1-3|TRBV5-4|.|TRBD1
CASSLGQGGNTIYF
TGTGCCAGCAGCCTGGGACAGGGAGGAAACACCATATATTTT
>TRBJ2-5|TRBV19|.|.
CASRPEAQRQETQYF
TGTGCCAGTCGCCCCGAAGCTCAGAGACAAGAGACCCAGTACTTC
>TRBJ2-7|TRBV11-2|once|.
CASSLLREQYF
TGTGCCAGCAGCTTACTCCGCGAGCAGTACTTC
>TRBJ2-1|TRBV7-6|.|.
CASSINGGADEQFF
TGTGCCAGCAGCATTAATGGGGGAGCGGATGAGCAGTTCTTC
>TRBJ1-3|TRBV10-1|once|TRBD1
CASNLKPGQGIPSSGNTIYF
TGCGCCAGCAACCTTAAGCCGGGACAGGGTATCCCTAGCTCTGGAAACACCATATATTTT
>TRBJ2-7|TRBV2|.|TRBD2
CASRRWREVDYEQYF
TGTGCCAGCAGGAGGTGGCGGGAGGTCGACTACGAGCAGTACTTC
>TRBJ1-1|TRBV5-1|.|TRBD1
CASSWDRGNTEAFF
TGCGCCAGCAGCTGGGACAGGGGGAACACTGAAGCTTTCTTT
>TRBJ2-1|TRBV19|.|.
CASSRAVSSYNEQFF
TGTGCCAGTAGTCGTGCTGTGAGCTCCTACAATGAGCAGTTCTTC
>TRBJ2-3|TRBV19|.|.
CASSIVQGRTDTQYF
TGTGCCAGTAGTATAGTCCAGGGTAGGACAGATACGCAGTATTTT
>TRBJ2-1|TRBV5-1|.|.
CASSLGMGGAALTHNEQFF
TGCGCCAGCAGCTTGGGGATGGGGGGAGCCGCCTTGACTCACAATGAGCAGTTCTTC
>TRBJ2-1|TRBV7-9|few|TRBD1
CASSLDRDRGYNEQFF
TGTGCCAGCAGCTTAGACCGGGACAGGGGATACAATGAGCAGTTCTTC
>TRBJ1-5|TRBV25-1|.|.
CASSEFTGSQPQHF
TGTGCCAGCAGTGAATTCACAGGGTCTCAGCCCCAGCATTTT
>TRBJ1-4|TRBV6-6|.|.
CASSYSGSNEKLFF
TGTGCCAGCAGTTACTCAGGTTCTAATGAAAAACTGTTTTTT